What follows describes a single T cell receptor beta chain. The antigen remains undetermined. J gave up 2 bases and V 0 bases, and 7 bases lay outside the gene matches. This CDR3 contains 17 residues. Germline loops: CDR1 MGHRA, CDR2 YSYEKL. The primer mix had 60 Vbeta and 13 Jbeta primers. The method was immunoSEQ multiplex PCR; TCRdb's version includes in-frame clones alone and lacks a portion of them. The profile shows approximately 200,000 clones, 80% to 85% of them singletons. These data originate in a study of cytomegalovirus exposure and HLA in healthy donors. Regarding the study as a whole: The authors later found TCR association rates varying by HLA locus, with DRB1 most and HLA-C fewest. TRBV6-2, TRBV6-3 and other indistinguishable V segments were excluded.

Sequencing input: PBMCs. The V gene is TRBV4-1, the J gene TRBJ2-5, with 9 bases lining up with TRBD2. This clonotype was obtained from a boy between 10 and 17 years old in good health and CMV-seronegative. CDR3 coding DNA: TGCGCCAGCAGCCAAGATGGCGGGGGGGGGCGACAAGAGACCCAGTACTTC. Its translation: CASSQDGGGGRQETQYF.